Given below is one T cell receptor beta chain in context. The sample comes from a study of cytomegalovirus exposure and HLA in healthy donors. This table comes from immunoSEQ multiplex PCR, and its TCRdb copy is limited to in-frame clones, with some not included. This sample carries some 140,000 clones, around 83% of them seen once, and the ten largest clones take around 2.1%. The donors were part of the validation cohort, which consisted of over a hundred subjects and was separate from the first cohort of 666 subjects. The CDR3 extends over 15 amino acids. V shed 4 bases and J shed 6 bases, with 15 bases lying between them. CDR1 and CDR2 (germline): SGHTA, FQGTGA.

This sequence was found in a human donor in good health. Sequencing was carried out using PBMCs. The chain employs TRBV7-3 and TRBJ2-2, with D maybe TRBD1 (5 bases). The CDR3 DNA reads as TGTGCCAGCAGCTCCCAGATGGGGCGCGCCGGGGAGCTGTTTTTT. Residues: CASSSQMGRAGELFF.